The following is a T cell receptor beta chain sequence with its context. This specimen comes from a study of cytomegalovirus exposure and HLA in healthy donors. At the level of the study: A previous analysis identified 100 million to 120 million unique TCR beta sequences derived from 180 million or so T cells.

The germline CDR1 and CDR2 sequences are GTSNPN and SVGIG (reference sequence). This CDR3 spans 16 amino acids. Trimming cost V 0 bases and J 5 bases, with 17 bases left between them. All donors participated as healthy donors of bone marrow. PCR involved 60 Vbeta and 13 Jbeta primers. Sequencing was performed with immunoSEQ multiplex PCR; in TCRdb, only in-frame clones are kept and a portion is missing. The repertoire holds 150,000 to 200,000 clones, with 80% to 90% as singletons. The gene calls are TRBV30 and TRBJ1-5; no clear D. Sequencing was performed on PBMCs. This TCR came from a man between 18 and 29 years old in good health and CMV-seropositive. The CDR3 nucleotides read TGTGCCTGGAGTGTAGCGTACTCCCTGGCCGATCAGCCCCAGCATTTT. Protein product: CAWSVAYSLADQPQHF.